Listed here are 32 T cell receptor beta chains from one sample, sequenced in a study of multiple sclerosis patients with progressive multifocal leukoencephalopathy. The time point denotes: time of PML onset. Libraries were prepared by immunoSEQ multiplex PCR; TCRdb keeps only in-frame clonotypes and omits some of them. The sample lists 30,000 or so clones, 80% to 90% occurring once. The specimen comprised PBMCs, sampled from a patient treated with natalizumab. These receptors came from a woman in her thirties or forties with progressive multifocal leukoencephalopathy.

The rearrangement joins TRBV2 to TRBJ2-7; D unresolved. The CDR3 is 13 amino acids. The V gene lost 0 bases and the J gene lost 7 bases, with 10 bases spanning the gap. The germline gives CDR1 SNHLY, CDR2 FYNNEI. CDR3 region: CASSEALSSEQYF. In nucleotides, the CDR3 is TGTGCCAGCAGTGAAGCGCTTAGCTCTGAGCAGTACTTC. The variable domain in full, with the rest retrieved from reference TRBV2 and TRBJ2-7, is EPEVTQTPSHQVTQMGQEVILRCVPISNHLYFYWYRQILGQKVEFLVSFYNNEISEKSEIFDDQFSVERPDGSNFTLKIRSTKLEDSAMYFCASSEALSSEQYFGPGTRLTVT.

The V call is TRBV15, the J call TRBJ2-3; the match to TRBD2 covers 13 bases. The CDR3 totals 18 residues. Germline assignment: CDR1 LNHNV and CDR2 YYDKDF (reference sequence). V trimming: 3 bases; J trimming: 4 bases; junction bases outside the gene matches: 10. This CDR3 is CATSRELAGGPIADTQYF. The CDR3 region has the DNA TGTGCCACCAGCAGGGAACTAGCGGGAGGGCCGATAGCAGATACGCAGTATTTT.

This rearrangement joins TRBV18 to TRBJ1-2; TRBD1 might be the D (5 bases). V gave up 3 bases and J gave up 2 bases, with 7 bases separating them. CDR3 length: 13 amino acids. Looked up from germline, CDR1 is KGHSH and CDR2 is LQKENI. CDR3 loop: CASSPGQNYGYTF. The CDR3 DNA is TGTGCCAGCTCACCGGGGCAGAACTATGGCTACACCTTC.

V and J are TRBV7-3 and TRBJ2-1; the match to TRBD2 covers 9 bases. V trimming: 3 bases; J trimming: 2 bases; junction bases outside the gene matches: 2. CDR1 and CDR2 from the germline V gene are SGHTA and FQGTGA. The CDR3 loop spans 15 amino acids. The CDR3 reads CASSFASGTYNEQFF. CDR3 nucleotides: TGTGCCAGCAGCTTTGCTAGCGGGACCTACAATGAGCAGTTCTTC.

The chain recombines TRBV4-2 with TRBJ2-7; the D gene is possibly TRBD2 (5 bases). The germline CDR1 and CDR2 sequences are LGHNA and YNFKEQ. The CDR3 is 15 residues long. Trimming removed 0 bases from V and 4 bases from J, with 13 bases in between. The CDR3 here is CASSQDSSGVYEQYF. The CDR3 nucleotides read TGTGCCAGCAGCCAAGATTCCAGCGGTGTATACGAGCAGTACTTC.

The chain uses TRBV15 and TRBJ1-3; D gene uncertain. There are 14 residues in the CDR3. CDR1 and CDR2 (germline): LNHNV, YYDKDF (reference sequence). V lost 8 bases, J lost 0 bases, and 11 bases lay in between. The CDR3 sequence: CATRDGSSGNTIYF. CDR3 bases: TGTGCCACCCGAGACGGCAGCTCTGGAAACACCATATATTTT.

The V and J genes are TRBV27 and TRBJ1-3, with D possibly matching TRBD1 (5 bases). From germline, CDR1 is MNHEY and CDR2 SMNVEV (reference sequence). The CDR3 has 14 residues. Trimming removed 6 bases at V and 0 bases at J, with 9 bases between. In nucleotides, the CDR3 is TGTGCCAGCAGCGAGCAGGGCTCTGGAAACACCATATATTTT. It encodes CASSEQGSGNTIYF.

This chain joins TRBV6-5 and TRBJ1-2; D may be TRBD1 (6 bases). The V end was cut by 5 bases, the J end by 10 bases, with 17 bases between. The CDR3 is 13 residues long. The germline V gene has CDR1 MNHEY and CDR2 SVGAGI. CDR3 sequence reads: CASSEPDRRLYTF. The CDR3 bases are TGTGCCAGCAGTGAGCCGGACAGAAGACTCTACACCTTC.

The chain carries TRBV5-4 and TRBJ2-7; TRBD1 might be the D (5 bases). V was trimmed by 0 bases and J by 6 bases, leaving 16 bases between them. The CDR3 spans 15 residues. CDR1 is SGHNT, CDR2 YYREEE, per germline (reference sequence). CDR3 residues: CASSLVQGSSFEQYF. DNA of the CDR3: TGTGCCAGCAGCTTGGTGCAGGGAAGTAGCTTCGAGCAGTACTTC.

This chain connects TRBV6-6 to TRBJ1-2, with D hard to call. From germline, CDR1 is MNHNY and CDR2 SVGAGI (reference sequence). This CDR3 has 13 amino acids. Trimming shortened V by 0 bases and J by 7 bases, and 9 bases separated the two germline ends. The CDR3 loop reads CASSYSAIGGYTF. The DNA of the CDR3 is TGTGCCAGCAGTTACTCGGCGATCGGTGGCTACACCTTC.

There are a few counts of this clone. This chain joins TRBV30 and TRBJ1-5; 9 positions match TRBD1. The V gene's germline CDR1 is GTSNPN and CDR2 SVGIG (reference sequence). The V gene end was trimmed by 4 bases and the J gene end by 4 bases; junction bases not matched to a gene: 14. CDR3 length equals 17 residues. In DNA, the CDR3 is TGTGCCTGGACTACGGGGACAGGGACCCATTCGAATCAGCCCCAGCATTTT. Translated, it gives CAWTTGTGTHSNQPQHF.

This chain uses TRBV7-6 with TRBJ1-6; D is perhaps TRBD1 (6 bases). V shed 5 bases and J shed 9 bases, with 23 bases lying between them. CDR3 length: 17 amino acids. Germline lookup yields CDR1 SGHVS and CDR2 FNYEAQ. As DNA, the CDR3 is TGTGCCAGCAGCGTTTTGGGGGGAACAGGGAGAGGTTCACCCCTCCACTTT. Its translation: CASSVLGGTGRGSPLHF.

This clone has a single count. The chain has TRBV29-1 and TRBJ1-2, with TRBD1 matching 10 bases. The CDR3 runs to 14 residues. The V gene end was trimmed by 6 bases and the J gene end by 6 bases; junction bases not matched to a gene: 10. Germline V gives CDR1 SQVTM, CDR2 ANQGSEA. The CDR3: CSVLGTGAQHGYTF. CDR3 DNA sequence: TGCAGCGTGCTCGGGACAGGGGCGCAACATGGCTACACCTTC.

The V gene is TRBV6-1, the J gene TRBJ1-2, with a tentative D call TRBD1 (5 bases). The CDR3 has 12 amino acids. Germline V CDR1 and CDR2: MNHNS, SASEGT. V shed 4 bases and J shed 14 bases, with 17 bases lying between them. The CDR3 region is CASSVPGTDLTF. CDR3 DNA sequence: TGTGCCAGCAGTGTCCCAGGGACGGATTTGACCTTC.

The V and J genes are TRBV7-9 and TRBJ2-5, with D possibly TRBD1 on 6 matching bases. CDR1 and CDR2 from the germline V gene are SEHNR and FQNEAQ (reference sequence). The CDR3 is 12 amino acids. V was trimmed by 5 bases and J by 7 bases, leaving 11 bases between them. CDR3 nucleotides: TGTGCCAGCAGCCCTGGGGGCGGGACCCAGTACTTC. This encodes CASSPGGGTQYF.

The CDR3 DNA follows: TGTGCCAGCAGTCAAAACCGGGACTCCCCGCCCCAGCATTTT. It codes for CASSQNRDSPPQHF. The chain carries TRBV27 and TRBJ1-5; possible D gene TRBD1, 5 bases. Between the trimmed V and J ends, which lost 5 bases and 9 bases, there was a span of 17 bases. Germline values: CDR1 MNHEY, CDR2 SMNVEV (reference sequence). The CDR3 is 14 residues long.

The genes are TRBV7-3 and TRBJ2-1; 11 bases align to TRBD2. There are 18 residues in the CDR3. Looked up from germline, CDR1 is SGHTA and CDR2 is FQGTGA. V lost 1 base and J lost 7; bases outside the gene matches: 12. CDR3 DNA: TGTGCCAGCAGCTTAAGCTGGACTAGCGGGCGCCGAGGGAATGAGCAGTTCTTC. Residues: CASSLSWTSGRRGNEQFF.

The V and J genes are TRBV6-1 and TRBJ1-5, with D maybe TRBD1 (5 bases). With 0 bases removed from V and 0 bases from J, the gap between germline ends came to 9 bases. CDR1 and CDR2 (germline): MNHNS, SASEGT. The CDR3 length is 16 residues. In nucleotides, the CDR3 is TGTGCCAGCAGTGAAGCCCGCGGGGGTAGCAATCAGCCCCAGCATTTT. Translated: CASSEARGGSNQPQHF.

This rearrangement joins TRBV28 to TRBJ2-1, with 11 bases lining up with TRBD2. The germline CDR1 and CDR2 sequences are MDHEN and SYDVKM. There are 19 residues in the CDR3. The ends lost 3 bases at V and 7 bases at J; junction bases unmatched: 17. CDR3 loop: CASSFYESSGRLLRNEQFF. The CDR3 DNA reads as TGTGCCAGCAGTTTTTATGAATCTAGCGGGAGGCTCCTAAGGAATGAGCAGTTCTTC.

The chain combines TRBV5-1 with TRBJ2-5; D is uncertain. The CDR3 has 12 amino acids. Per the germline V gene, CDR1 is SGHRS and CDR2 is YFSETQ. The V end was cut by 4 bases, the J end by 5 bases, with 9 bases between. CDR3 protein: CASSERRETQYF. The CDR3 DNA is TGCGCCAGCAGCGAGCGTCGGGAGACCCAGTACTTC.

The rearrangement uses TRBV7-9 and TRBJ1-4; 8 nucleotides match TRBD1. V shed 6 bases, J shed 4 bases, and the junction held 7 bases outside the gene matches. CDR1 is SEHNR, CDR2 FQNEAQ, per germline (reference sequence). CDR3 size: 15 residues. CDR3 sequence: CASSVGGQGNEKLFF. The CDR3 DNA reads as TGTGCCAGCAGTGTCGGTGGACAGGGTAATGAAAAACTGTTTTTT.

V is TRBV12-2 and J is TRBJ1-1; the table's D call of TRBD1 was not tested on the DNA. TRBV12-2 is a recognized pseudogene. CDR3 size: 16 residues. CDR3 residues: CASRSLLLTGGTEAFF. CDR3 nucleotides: TGTGCAAGTCGCTCTCTTTTGCTGACAGGAGGCACTGAAGCTTTCTTT.

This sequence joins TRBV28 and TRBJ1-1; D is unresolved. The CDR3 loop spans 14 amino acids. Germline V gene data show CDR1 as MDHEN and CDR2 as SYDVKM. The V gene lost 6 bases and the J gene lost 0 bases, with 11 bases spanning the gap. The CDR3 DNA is TGTGCCAGCAGCCCCGACGGAATGAACACTGAAGCTTTCTTT. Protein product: CASSPDGMNTEAFF.

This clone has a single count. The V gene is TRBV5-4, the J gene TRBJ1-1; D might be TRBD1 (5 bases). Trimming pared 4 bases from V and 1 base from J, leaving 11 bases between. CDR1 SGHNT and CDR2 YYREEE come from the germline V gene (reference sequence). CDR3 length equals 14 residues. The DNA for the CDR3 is TGTGCCAGCAGCACCCGGGGCCGGAACACTGAAGCTTTCTTT. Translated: CASSTRGRNTEAFF.

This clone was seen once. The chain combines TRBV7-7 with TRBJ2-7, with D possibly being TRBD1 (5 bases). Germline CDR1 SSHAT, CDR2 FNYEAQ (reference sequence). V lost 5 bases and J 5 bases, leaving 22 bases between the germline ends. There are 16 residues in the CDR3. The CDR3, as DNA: TGTGCCAGCAGCCCGATCGGCATAGGGGTCCCCCACGAGCAGTACTTC. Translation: CASSPIGIGVPHEQYF.

The CDR3: CASSPGQGSYEQYF. The CDR3 DNA reads TGTGCCAGCAGCCCAGGACAGGGCTCCTACGAGCAGTACTTC. This chain joins TRBV14 and TRBJ2-7, with 8 bases that match TRBD1. Trimming at V came to 4 bases and at J to 0 bases, leaving 2 bases not matched to a gene. The CDR3 runs 14 residues. CDR1 SGHDN and CDR2 FVKESK come from the germline V gene.

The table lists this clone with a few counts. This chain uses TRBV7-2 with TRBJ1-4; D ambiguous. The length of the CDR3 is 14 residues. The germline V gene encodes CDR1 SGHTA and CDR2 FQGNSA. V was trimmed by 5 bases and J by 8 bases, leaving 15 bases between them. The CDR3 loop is CASSPRWGDEKLFF. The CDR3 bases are TGTGCCAGCAGCCCCCGATGGGGAGACGAAAAACTGTTTTTT.

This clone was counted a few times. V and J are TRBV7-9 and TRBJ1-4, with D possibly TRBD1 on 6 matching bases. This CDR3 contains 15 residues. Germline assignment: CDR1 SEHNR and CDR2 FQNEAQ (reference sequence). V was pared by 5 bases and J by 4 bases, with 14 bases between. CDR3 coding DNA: TGTGCCAGCAGCCCAGCGGGGGCGGATAATGAAAAACTGTTTTTT. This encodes CASSPAGADNEKLFF.

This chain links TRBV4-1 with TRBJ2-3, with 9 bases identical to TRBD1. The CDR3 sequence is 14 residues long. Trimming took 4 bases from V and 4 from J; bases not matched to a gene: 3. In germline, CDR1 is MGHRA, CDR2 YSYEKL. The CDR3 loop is CASSLGQGPDTQYF. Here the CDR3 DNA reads TGCGCCAGCAGCCTAGGACAGGGGCCAGATACGCAGTATTTT.

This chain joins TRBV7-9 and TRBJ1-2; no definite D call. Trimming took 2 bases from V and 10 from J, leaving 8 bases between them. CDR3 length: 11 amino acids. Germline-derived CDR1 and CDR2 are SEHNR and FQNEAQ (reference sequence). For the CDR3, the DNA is TGTGCCAGCAGCTTAAATTCGCCCTACACCTTC. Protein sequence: CASSLNSPYTF.

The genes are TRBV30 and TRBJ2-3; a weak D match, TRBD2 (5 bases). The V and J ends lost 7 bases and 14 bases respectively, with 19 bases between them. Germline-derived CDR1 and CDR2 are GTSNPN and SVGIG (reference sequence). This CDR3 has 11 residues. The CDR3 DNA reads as TGTGCCTACCCGGACTCTCGTCTCCGGTATTTT. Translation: CAYPDSRLRYF.

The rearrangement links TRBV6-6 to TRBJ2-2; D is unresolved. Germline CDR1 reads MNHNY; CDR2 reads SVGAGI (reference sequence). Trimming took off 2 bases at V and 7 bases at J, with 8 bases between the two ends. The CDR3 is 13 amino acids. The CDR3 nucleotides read TGTGCCAGCAGTTACCCGACCCGCGGGGAGCTGTTTTTT. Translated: CASSYPTRGELFF.